These T cell receptor beta chains were read from a single sample in a study of vaccination and CD4 T cells after COVID-19. TCRdb independently ran MiXCR on the PCR reads; one entry per CDR3 protein. The sample consists of roughly 8,700 distinct CDR3 sequences, 20% to 25% of them appearing once. The antigens these receptors bind are not known. Material for sequencing was cultured CD4+ T cells from blood. These TCRs come from a human donor with COVID-19. Both conserved end residues are part of each CDR3.

j_gene: TRBJ2-3; v_gene: TRBV10-3; CDR3aa: CAISEWSRTDTQYF
j_gene: TRBJ1-4; v_gene: TRBV27; CDR3aa: CASSFPDSPLSHNEKLFF
j_gene: TRBJ1-1; v_gene: TRBV7-2; CDR3aa: CASSLRSHPEAFF
j_gene: TRBJ2-3; v_gene: TRBV5-6; CDR3aa: CASSLGQATDTQYF
j_gene: TRBJ1-5; v_gene: TRBV15; CDR3aa: CATSRDKRGRQPQHF
j_gene: TRBJ2-2; v_gene: TRBV11-2; CDR3aa: CASTAQGLGIGELFF
j_gene: TRBJ2-3; v_gene: TRBV12-3/TRBV12-4; CDR3aa: CASSFDRPTDTQYF
j_gene: TRBJ1-1; v_gene: TRBV12-3/TRBV12-4; CDR3aa: CASSLGEMNTEAFF
j_gene: TRBJ1-5; v_gene: TRBV19; CDR3aa: CASSMGAGGPSNQPQHF
j_gene: TRBJ1-2; v_gene: TRBV29-1; CDR3aa: CSVAGTALYGYTF
j_gene: TRBJ2-1; v_gene: TRBV6-1; CDR3aa: CASSTSGGAVSNYNEQFF
j_gene: TRBJ1-1; v_gene: TRBV6-1; CDR3aa: CASSFLGTEAFF
j_gene: TRBJ1-2; v_gene: TRBV10-2; CDR3aa: CASSQPDREYGYTF
j_gene: TRBJ2-3; v_gene: TRBV20-1; CDR3aa: CSAREARTRTDTQYF
j_gene: TRBJ2-5; v_gene: TRBV5-3; CDR3aa: CARPSLTIQETQYF